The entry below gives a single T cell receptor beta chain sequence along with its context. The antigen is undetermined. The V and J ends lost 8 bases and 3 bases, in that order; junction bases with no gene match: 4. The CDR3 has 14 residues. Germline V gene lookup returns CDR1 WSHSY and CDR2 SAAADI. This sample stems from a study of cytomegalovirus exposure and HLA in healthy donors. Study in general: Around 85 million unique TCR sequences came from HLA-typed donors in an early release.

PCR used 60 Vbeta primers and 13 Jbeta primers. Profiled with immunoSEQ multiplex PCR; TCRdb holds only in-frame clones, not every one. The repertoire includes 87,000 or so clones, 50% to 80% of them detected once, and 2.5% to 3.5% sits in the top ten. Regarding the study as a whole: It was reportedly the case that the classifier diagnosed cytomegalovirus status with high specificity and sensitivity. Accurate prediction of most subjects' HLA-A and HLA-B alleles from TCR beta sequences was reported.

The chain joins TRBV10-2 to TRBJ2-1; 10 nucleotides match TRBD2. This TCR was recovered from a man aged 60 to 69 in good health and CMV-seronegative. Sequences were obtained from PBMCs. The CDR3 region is CASGASGSYNEQFF. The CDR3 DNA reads TGCGCCAGCGGGGCTAGCGGGAGCTACAATGAGCAGTTCTTC.